This T cell receptor (beta chain) is from a study of blood T cells in healthy people across ages (dated by TCRdb to between 2015 and 2017). Looking at the study overall: In model experiments, template switching captured roughly one uniquely barcoded TCR beta cDNA molecule for every two T cells. The study measured age-related changes in TCR beta repertoire diversity using deep sequencing normalized with unique cDNA molecular identifiers. Donors were grouped into four age groups: young (average roughly 15 years), middle-aged (roughly 40), aged (62) and long-lived (about 90). The study analyzed two additional independent replicas of 1 million unique cDNA reads from the same blood draw for two donors, one aged 18 to 30 and one aged 80 or older.

Systemically healthy Caucasian individuals from Russia, 35 to 40 in total and aged about 6 to 100 years, were included as donors. Around 10 milliliters of peripheral blood were collected from each donor into EDTA-treated Vacutainer tubes. Ficoll-Paque density-gradient centrifugation was used to isolate PBMCs, with at least 6.5 million per sample. Trizol reagent was used to extract total RNA from the PBMCs, yielding at least 5 micrograms per sample. For every donor, flow cytometry on a PBMC aliquot measured the percentage of naive CD45RAhigh/CD27high T cells. The library relied on 5' RACE. These reads were obtained on an Illumina HiSeq 2500. The second PCR ran for roughly 7 to 11 cycles and used a J-beta primer mix along with a sample-barcoded 5' primer. A template-switch 5' adaptor carrying 12 random nucleotides introduced a unique molecular identifier onto each TCR beta cDNA molecule. At least 2.5 million CDR3-containing paired-end reads were obtained from each sample. First-strand cDNA synthesis was performed from all RNA using the Mint cDNA synthesis kit, with priming by a TRBC-specific oligonucleotide. Following uracil-DNA glycosylase treatment, a first 18-cycle PCR with universal primers M1SS and BC2_uni_R was performed on all cDNA. Turning to the authors' computational methods: For normalization, 1 million high-quality reads were randomly selected from each sample, with every read carrying a distinct molecular identifier. Reads with shared molecular identifiers were discarded instead of being binned into consensus sequences. MiTCR, run with a Q25 quality threshold and the strictest error-elimination algorithm, handled CDR3 identification, clonotype clustering and error correction. Lower-bound total TCR beta diversity was estimated with a nonparametric unseen species model using Euler transformation. The public reads were reanalyzed by TCRdb: fastp trimming at Q25, MiXCR alignment, in-frame beta chains only. One record per CDR3 amino acid sequence lists the most common genes and DNA. These V and J calls are TCRdb output, not the study's own analysis. The sample yields 700,000 to 900,000 distinct CDR3 sequences; roughly 26% were counted once. Of the sample, approximately 2.9% falls within the top ten clones.

Points the paper makes about the study in general: Compared with the aged group, the long-lived group had more naive CD4+ T cells, fewer expanded clones and increased TCR diversity, suggesting age selection. Since profiling was done on bulk unsorted PBMCs, naive and antigen-experienced compartments could not be conclusively compared. The CMV infection status of donors was not known, potentially confounding age-related changes in expanded clonotypes. Observed TCR beta diversity correlated strongly with the percentage of naive T cells measured by flow cytometry. Estimates of total diversity based on one million sequenced T cells were regarded as lower bounds and as underestimates. Observed TCR beta diversity per million T cells fell roughly linearly with age, and a significant reduction was already apparent by age around 40.

Turning to this clonotype: What antigen it recognizes has not been identified. No base qualities exist here, and no much larger clone lies one base off it.

The CDR3 runs 16 residues from the cysteine to the phenylalanine. Only the CDR3 DNA stays, 48 bases, in frame from base 1. CDR1 and CDR2 were assigned from the germline V gene as SGHTA and FQGNSA. Relative to germline, V is 1 base shorter and J is 7 bases shorter, with 17 bases between their ends. These data are also associated with another study on T cells of mothers and their children. As noted in the second study: The donors were nine systemically healthy Caucasian individuals, made up of three mothers and their six children. cDNA synthesis used all of the extracted RNA, with around 1.6 ug of RNA in each 15 ul reaction. In the second PCR, sample barcodes and 2-4 random nucleotides were introduced via the M1S primer. Each mother yielded over 10 million TCR beta CDR3 reads and each child 2.5 million to 3.5 million reads. Thymic selection shapes the output of TCR recombination in a similar way in related and unrelated pairs, and inherited differences have a minor effect. Related mother-child pairs always showed normalized repertoire overlap that was slightly higher than in unrelated mother-child pairs, though the difference was never significant. No persistent microchimeric T cell clones were found, with a detection sensitivity of 80 to 100 clones per million clonotypes. The study used deep NGS to compare TCR beta repertoires of mothers and children, seeking features distinguishing related mother-child pairs from unrelated individuals. Mothers averaged roughly 40 +/- 4 years of age and children averaged around 10 +/- 4 years. After adapter ligation with NEBNext reagents, the libraries were sequenced on Illumina HiSeq 2000 with 100+100 nt paired-end reads. Mother and child libraries were prepared a month apart and sequenced in separate runs to prevent cross-contamination. Each donor had between roughly 500,000 and 2,100,000 distinct TCR beta clonotypes identified. Naive TCR beta clonotypes were estimated from low-frequency clonotypes matched to each donor's FACS-determined naive share, without sorting.

Sequencing used blood. The TCR was taken from a boy aged 5-17 years in good health. The chain is made from TRBV7-2 and TRBJ1-3; the D segment cannot be called with confidence. The CDR3 protein: CASSLGHQSLGNTIYF. The DNA sequence reads TGTGCCAGCAGCTTAGGGCACCAGAGTCTGGGGAACACCATATATTTT.